This paragraph reports one T cell receptor (beta chain). Its specificity is unknown. Compared with germline, one end of the junction differs, possibly owing to a read error. The data were obtained in a study of tumor-infiltrating lymphocytes in primary liver carcinoma. About the study: Men as well as women, aged 30 to 69 years, made up the patients.

Findings and limits, study-wide: Merely some 7-25% of top clones spanned all five tumor regions. Reduced overlap was seen in tumor-adjacent and tumor-blood pairs versus tumor region pairs. It was in tumors, not blood, that the top-250-clone fraction was significantly higher (p = 0.039).

The input was 450 to 500 ng total RNA; TCR beta cDNA was made from it with a constant-region primer. What produced the TCR beta libraries was three nested multiplex PCR rounds using slightly modified ARM-PCR. Running 9 to 11 cycles apiece, the first two PCR rounds relied on TRBV1-TRBV30 forward primers together with a C-beta reverse primer. TCRdb recomputed calls from the multiplex PCR reads with MiXCR, one row per CDR3 protein. The sample consists of roughly 100,000 distinct CDR3 sequences, more than 60% of them appearing once. From germline, CDR1 is MNHNS and CDR2 SASEGT. The CDR3 runs to 14 residues. Unsorted bulk tissue (roughly 17-33 mg) underwent RNA and DNA co-extraction.

The chain recombines TRBV6-1 with TRBJ2-1; maybe TRBD2 (6 bases). Material: liver tumor tissue from sampling region 5. Specified subset: tumor region T5, tumor centre. The clonotype originates from a woman aged 55 to 70 with primary liver carcinoma and hepatitis B virus infection. CDR3 coding DNA: TGTGCCAGCATCGTAGGGATGGACTACAATGAGCCGTTCTTC. This encodes CASIVGMDYNEPFF.